The clone carrying this TCR beta chain was seen a single time. Its antigen is unidentified. This specimen comes from a study of T cell clonotyping in hematopoietic cell transplantation. Whole-study results and caveats: Graft donor and pretransplant recipient Inverse Simpson Index values predicted broader posttransplant TCR diversity.

Recipient blood drawn about 28 days pretransplant and days 30, 100, 180 after. Repertoires were generated with immunoSEQ multiplex PCR, while TCRdb's copy carries only in-frame clones and drops some. There are over 10,000 clones in the sample; around 83% occur only once, and approximately 5.4% lies in the top ten. There are 11 residues in the CDR3. The germline V and J ends were trimmed by 4 bases and 12 bases, with 12 bases remaining between them. CDR1 is MDHEN, CDR2 SYDVKM, per germline. This sequence joins TRBV28 and TRBJ1-2; D possibly corresponds to TRBD1 (5 bases). Specimen: PBMCs, collected 100 days after allogeneic stem cell transplant. The clonotype comes from a female patient in her thirties or forties who had an allogeneic stem cell transplant from a related donor, so T cells may come from the graft donor. Some clones in this sample may be carry-over from other donors' samples. This CDR3 reads CASSYGRGHTF. In nucleotides, the CDR3 is TGTGCCAGCAGTTATGGGCGGGGCCACACCTTC.